Reported below is one TCR beta chain. Its antigen is not yet known. Base qualities are not at hand, and no much larger clone is one base apart. CDR1 and CDR2, looked up from the germline V gene, are SGHRS and YFSETQ. Counted from cysteine to phenylalanine, this CDR3 has 15 amino acids. The DNA shown is the 45-base CDR3, in frame from base 1. Trimmed from V: 3 bases; trimmed from J: 9 bases; junction bases lacking a gene match: 15. Sequencing of the TRB variable region was done with the immunoSEQ hsTCRB v3.0 assay at survey level resolution. The target sequencing depth for TRB was about 40,000-55,000 T-cell genomes per sample. TRB libraries were pooled and sequenced on an Illumina MiSeq using a v3 150-cycle kit. As for the original processing: Repertoire analysis ran in R within a reproducible Nextflow workflow covering QC, data transformation and analysis. LymphoSeq2, an R package for exploring AIRR-Seq data, was used to implement the custom analyses. A handful of samples that yielded fewer than 5000 total TRB sequences were excluded, so that approximately 200 HIV repertoires were analyzed. Among the approximately 180 retained HIV repertoires, 55 to 65 were collected before ART initiation and 129 were collected after ART initiation. Repertoires were downsampled to 5000 TRB nucleotide sequences, and summary statistics were averaged over 100 downsampling iterations. Only TRB sequences with CDR3 regions of at least seven amino acids were retained for analysis. Diversity was measured with a Shannon entropy-derived clonality score and the Gini coefficient. In repertoire networks, the top 5000 CDR3 amino acid sequences were linked whenever an edit distance of one separated two sequences. For TRB CDR3 amino acid sequences, GLIPH2 was used to predict antigen specificity groups and MHC restriction. CDR3 amino acid sequences were matched against VDJdb and McPAS-TCR to flag known CMV, EBV, HIV or tissue antigen associations. Pre-ART, post-ART and control groups were compared with Wilcoxon signed-rank tests and Holm-Bonferroni correction. TCRdb re-hosts the immuneACCESS table, in-frame sequences only. Its copies lack some clones; in the studies checked, an unresolved V gene accounts for under half of them, and the cause for the rest is not known. V, J and clone size are taken as reported in that table, and D and trimming were inferred from the DNA itself. Counted in this sample were under 25,000 clones; roughly three quarters of them appeared once. The ten biggest clones cover more than 9% of the sample.

The data belong to a study of long-term antiretroviral therapy in people with HIV (dated by TCRdb to 2022 to 2024). Regarding the study in general: The earliest samples were collected roughly a decade before the 2015 WHO recommendation for immediate ART, at a time when ART was usually postponed until CD4 counts fell. A retrospective serial study tested whether changes in peripheral blood TRB repertoire composition and diversity were associated with ART initiation and durable HIV suppression. A total of over 150 cryopreserved PBMC samples came from a few dozen adults with confirmed HIV infection and were collected serially over a mean of approximately 6 years (range 1-12). No cross-contamination during QIAcube processing turned up in test extractions that ran a monoclonal T-cell line alongside around 32 polyclonal samples. Among the approximately 30 participants with HIV, roughly eleven were female. Results the study describes overall, beyond this receptor: Limited PBMC availability meant only the TCR beta chain was sequenced, without alpha chain pairing. Expanded TRB clones identified before ART initiation dominated the repertoire across all time points, though the dominance fluctuated and decreased in many PLHIV after ART. CDR3 length ranges in HIV repertoires were narrower than in controls, and network structure suggested an antigen-experienced repertoire with only a slight naive shift after ART. Starting ART was linked to a significant rise in TRB diversity, yet even with long-term ART the diversity remained significantly lower than in transplant donor controls. Inferences about post-ART repertoire changes were limited because no data were available on ART adherence, viral resistance or therapy changes. The samples span the years 2004 to 2017, and the ART regimens used at that time may not be as effective as current regimens. Unsorted PBMC were profiled instead of sorted CD4+ and CD8+ T cells because pre-ART samples had limited cell numbers.

Inclusion was restricted to participants for whom at least one PBMC sample before ART initiation and at least two post-ART samples were available. Every participant with HIV received treatment in the United States of America. Before DNA extraction, cryopreserved samples of about 1-11 million PBMC were thawed and then washed. At the time of the earliest PBMC sample, participants with HIV were aged between roughly 20 and 60 years. Each participant contributed PBMC samples from 1-4 timepoints before ART initiation and 2-8 timepoints after ART initiation, with a median of 7 samples. Serial HIV viral load, CD4+ T-cell count, ART history and demographic data were obtained for every participant. Genomic DNA was extracted from unsorted PBMC with a Qiagen kit on a QIAcube, processed in batches of 12 samples.

The chain uses TRBV5-1 and TRBJ2-7; 7 central bases correspond to TRBD1. Material: unsorted PBMCs, obtained 0.5 years before starting antiretroviral therapy. The origin of this receptor is a man younger than 35 with HIV. The sequenced DNA is TGCGCCAGCAGCTCGGGGACAGAAATAGAGGATCGGCAGTACTTC. This is translated as CASSSGTEIEDRQYF.